These T cell receptor beta chains were read from a single sample in a study of T cell clones after liver transplantation. Data came from immunoSEQ multiplex PCR; TCRdb stores just in-frame clones and leaves some out. The table lists about 75,000 clones, about 88% of them singletons. The specimen was CD4+ T cells from blood, collected before liver transplant. The receptor set was obtained from a human donor who received a liver transplant. Both conserved end residues are part of each CDR3. The order of the fields is V gene, clone size, J gene, D gene, CDR3 DNA, CDR3 protein. D genes are given only for firm matches. The size entry is marked missing in some rows and otherwise reads once, few, many or a size class.

>TRBV7-3|-|TRBJ2-1|TRBD2
TGTGCCAGCAGCTTAATTGCGGGAGTTGAGCAGTTCTTC
CASSLIAGVEQFF
>TRBV28|-|TRBJ1-1|-
TGTGCCACCGAAATAAGAGACACTGAAGCTTTCTTT
CATEIRDTEAFF
>TRBV11-2|once|TRBJ2-5|-
TGTGCCAGCAACCCCGCGGGGAGTAAAAAAGAGACCCAGTACTTC
CASNPAGSKKETQYF
>TRBV12-5|-|TRBJ2-2|-
TGTGCTAGTGCCCCGGAGGGTACCGGGGAGCTGTTTTTT
CASAPEGTGELFF
>TRBV19|-|TRBJ1-1|-
TGTGCCAGTCGTAGGACTGTCGAAGCTTTCTTT
CASRRTVEAFF
>TRBV30|-|TRBJ2-7|-
TGTGCCTGGAGTGACTGGAGATACGAGCAGTACTTC
CAWSDWRYEQYF
>TRBV14|-|TRBJ2-1|TRBD2
TGTGCCAGCAGCCAAGATCTCCCCGGACTAGACGGTTATGAGCAGTTCTTC
CASSQDLPGLDGYEQFF
>TRBV11-3|-|TRBJ2-1|-
TGTGCCAGCAGCCCAGCCCTGTGGAATGAGCAGTTCTTC
CASSPALWNEQFF
>TRBV25-1|-|TRBJ2-1|TRBD2
TGTGCCAGCAGTGACCCCGGACTAGCGGGAAGACTAGGGCAGTTCTTC
CASSDPGLAGRLGQFF
>TRBV29-1|-|TRBJ2-7|TRBD2
TGCAGCGCGGCGGGAGGGCCTTACGAGCAGTACTTC
CSAAGGPYEQYF
>TRBV5-4|-|TRBJ2-7|-
TGTGCCAGCAGCTTGGACAGGACCCCTGAGGTTGGCGAGTACTTC
CASSLDRTPEVGEYF
>TRBV2|-|TRBJ2-4|-
TGTGCCAGCAGTGAACTGGGTGACATTCAGTACTTC
CASSELGDIQYF
>TRBV5-4|-|TRBJ1-2|-
TGTGCCAGCAGCTCAGCACCCGCAGGTGGCTACACCTTC
CASSSAPAGGYTF
>TRBV7-6|-|TRBJ2-7|-
TGTGCCAGCAGCCCAAACAGGGTATTCTACGAGCAGTACTTC
CASSPNRVFYEQYF
>TRBV7-2|-|TRBJ2-3|-
TGTGCCAGCACTTCCGGGGATACGCAGTATTTT
CASTSGDTQYF
>TRBV29-1|-|TRBJ1-2|TRBD1
TGCAGCGTTACAGGGGGTAGCTATGGCTACACCTTC
CSVTGGSYGYTF
>TRBV9|-|TRBJ1-1|TRBD1
TGTGCCAGCAGCGAGACAGGGGGCGTCGGAGCTTTCTTT
CASSETGGVGAFF
>TRBV6-6|-|TRBJ2-5|-
TGTGCCAGCAGAGCCAAAGAGACCCAGTACTTC
CASRAKETQYF
>TRBV19|-|TRBJ2-1|-
TGTGCCAGTAGTTCAGACCGGCCCGGCGCCTACAATGAGCAGTTCTTC
CASSSDRPGAYNEQFF
>TRBV5-1|-|TRBJ2-7|TRBD1
TGCGCCAGCAGGCGGACAGGGAGGCACGAGCAGTACTTC
CASRRTGRHEQYF
>TRBV10-3|-|TRBJ1-5|-
TGTGCCATCAGTGAGTCTCAGGGGTCCAATCAGCCCCAGCATTTT
CAISESQGSNQPQHF
>TRBV2|-|TRBJ1-2|-
TGTGCCAGCAGTGAAACTCAAGGGGGGGTTGGTGGCTACACCTTC
CASSETQGGVGGYTF
>TRBV27|-|TRBJ2-7|TRBD2
TGTGCCAGCAGTCCAAGCCGACTAGCGGACCCTCTCGAGCAGTACTTC
CASSPSRLADPLEQYF
>TRBV10-3|-|TRBJ2-5|-
TGTGCCATCAGTGAGGGCCCAGGGGGAGGGGAGACCCAGTACTTC
CAISEGPGGGETQYF
>TRBV5-1|-|TRBJ1-1|-
TGCGCCAGCAGCTTGGGGACCGTTGAGAACACTGAAGCTTTCTTT
CASSLGTVENTEAFF
>TRBV19|-|TRBJ2-7|TRBD2
TGTGCCAGTAGTATAGCGACTAGCGGGAGGCGGGAGCAGTACTTC
CASSIATSGRREQYF
>TRBV19|-|TRBJ2-7|-
TGTGCCAGTAGTATAAGGGGAAGTGCGGGGCCCCCGGGCGAGCAGTACTTC
CASSIRGSAGPPGEQYF
>TRBV15|-|TRBJ1-3|-
TGTGCCACCAGCAGAGATTCGGGGGCTGGAAACACCATATATTTT
CATSRDSGAGNTIYF
>TRBV2|-|TRBJ2-3|-
TGTGCCAGCAGCTCTCTAGGTATTTATGGCACAGATACGCAGTATTTT
CASSSLGIYGTDTQYF
>TRBV4-1|-|TRBJ2-7|TRBD1
TGCGCCAGCAGCCAAGGTAGAGGACAGGGAACCTCCTACGAGCAGTACTTC
CASSQGRGQGTSYEQYF
>TRBV18|-|TRBJ2-1|-
TGTGCCAGCTCACCAGCTTTTGGTGAGCAGTTCTTC
CASSPAFGEQFF
>TRBV6-6|-|TRBJ1-2|-
TGTGCCAGCAGTTATTCCCAACAGGGTAATGGCTACACCTTC
CASSYSQQGNGYTF
>TRBV5-1|-|TRBJ1-5|-
TGCGCCAGCAGCTTGGGGCATGGGGGGAATCAGCCCCAGCATTTT
CASSLGHGGNQPQHF
>TRBV6-1|-|TRBJ2-3|TRBD2
TGTGCCAGCGGGGGGGGTATTGGCACAGATACGCAGTATTTT
CASGGGIGTDTQYF
>TRBV12-5|-|TRBJ2-5|-
TGTGCTAGTGGTTTGGTACATGGTACCCAAGAGACCCAGTACTTC
CASGLVHGTQETQYF
>TRBV7-2|once|TRBJ1-5|TRBD1
TGTGCCAGCAGCTTAGAGGGGACAGGCGAGCCCCAGCATTTT
CASSLEGTGEPQHF
>TRBV27|-|TRBJ2-3|TRBD2
TGTGCCAGCAGTGCCGGCGGGAGGGACCCAGATACGCAGTATTTT
CASSAGGRDPDTQYF
>TRBV11-2|-|TRBJ1-1|-
TGTGCCAGCAGCTTAGATTCGGGCCGGGGAGAGACCACTGAAGCTTTCTTT
CASSLDSGRGETTEAFF
>TRBV19|-|TRBJ1-2|-
TGTGCCAGTAGTATGGGTCAGCTCGGGTATGGCTACACCTTC
CASSMGQLGYGYTF
>TRBV11-3|-|TRBJ2-5|-
TGTGCCAGCAGCTCCCAAAGGGAGCAGGCACAAGAGACCCAGTACTTC
CASSSQREQAQETQYF
>TRBV6-4|-|TRBJ1-6|-
TGTGCCAGCAGTGACCTATTAGCTGGCTCACCCCTCCACTTT
CASSDLLAGSPLHF
>TRBV7-3|-|TRBJ1-5|-
TGTGCCAGCAGCTTAACGAGTAATTTAGGGAAGGGCAATCAGCCCCAGCATTTT
CASSLTSNLGKGNQPQHF
>TRBV6-5|-|TRBJ2-7|-
TGTGCCAGCAGTGGCACAGGATTCTACGAGCAGTACTTC
CASSGTGFYEQYF
>TRBV27|-|TRBJ2-7|TRBD1
TGTGCCAGCAGTCCCTACCTGACAGGGTACAGTTCCTACGAGCAGTACTTC
CASSPYLTGYSSYEQYF
>TRBV28|once|TRBJ2-1|TRBD2
TGTGCCAGCAGTTTATTCTTCATAGCGGGACGGAACTACAATGAGCAGTTCTTC
CASSLFFIAGRNYNEQFF
>TRBV6-6|-|TRBJ2-1|TRBD2
TGTGCCATCGCGACTAGCGGGAGGTTTAATGAGCAGTTCTTC
CAIATSGRFNEQFF
>TRBV6-5|-|TRBJ2-5|-
TGTGCCAGCAGTTACATAGGGGTAGAGGGAACCCAGTACTTC
CASSYIGVEGTQYF
>TRBV6-5|-|TRBJ2-7|-
TGTGCCAGCCGTGTGCTTTTCGGGCCCTACGAGCAGTACTTC
CASRVLFGPYEQYF